Listed here are 15 T cell receptor beta chains from one sample, sequenced in a study of T-cell reconstitution after alpha-beta-depleted transplantation in children. During its preparation, the TCRbeta library received unique molecular identifiers. TCRdb independently ran MiXCR on the PCR reads; one entry per CDR3 protein. The sample gives 580,000 or so distinct CDR3 sequences, about 21% of which show up once; 12% to 15% is in the top ten. The sample was PBMCs, mostly from graft donor cells, taken 360 days after TCRalphabeta/CD19-depleted stem cell transplant. The receptors were gathered from a boy younger than two who had a stem cell transplant for acute myeloid leukemia, so the T cells may come from the graft donor.

This clonotype was seen ten or more times. This chain joins TRBV10-3 and TRBJ1-1; 9 bases are shared with TRBD1. V dropped 2 bases and J dropped 8; count of bases not matched to a gene: 6. The CDR3 sequence is 14 residues long. CDR1 and CDR2 (germline): ENHRY, SYGVKD. The CDR3 region is CAISERGQGREAFF. CDR3 coding DNA: TGTGCCATCAGTGAGAGAGGACAGGGGCGGGAAGCTTTCTTT.

In its sample, this clonotype was seen a few times. The rearrangement links TRBV5-5 to TRBJ2-7; the D gene could be TRBD1 or TRBD2 (5 bases each). Germline V gives CDR1 SGHKS, CDR2 YYEKEE (reference sequence). V gave up 1 base and J gave up 1 base, with 15 bases separating them. The CDR3 has 16 residues. This CDR3 reads CASSLLGPGQSYEQYF. The DNA for the CDR3 is TGTGCCAGCAGCTTGTTGGGTCCGGGGCAGTCCTACGAGCAGTACTTC.

This clonotype appeared many times. This sequence joins TRBV7-2 and TRBJ1-5, with TRBD1 identical over 7 bases. This CDR3 region has 14 residues. The junction had 4 bases not matched to a gene; V was cut back by 6 bases and J by 2 bases. In germline, CDR1 is SGHTA, CDR2 FQGNSA. CDR3 in amino acids: CASSRQGGNQPQHF. CDR3 nucleotide sequence: TGTGCCAGCAGTAGACAGGGAGGCAATCAGCCCCAGCATTTT.

This clonotype appeared many times. The V and J genes are TRBV12-3 or TRBV12-4 and TRBJ2-3, with D maybe TRBD1 (6 bases). The CDR3 length is 14 residues. Trimming took off 3 bases at V and 2 bases at J, with 9 bases between the two ends. This CDR3 reads CASSLGHYTDTQYF. The CDR3 coding sequence is TGTGCCAGCAGTTTGGGACACTACACAGATACGCAGTATTTT.

This clonotype was counted many times. This chain links TRBV15 with TRBJ1-3; D unclear. The CDR3 length is 15 residues. Germline values: CDR1 LNHNV, CDR2 YYDKDF (reference sequence). V was clipped by 0 bases and J by 2 bases, with 8 bases between them. The chain's CDR3 is CATSRDRRTGNTIYF. CDR3 bases: TGTGCCACCAGCAGAGATAGGCGGACTGGAAACACCATATATTTT.

The chain recombines TRBV29-1 with TRBJ2-5, with D tentatively TRBD2 (7 bases). The CDR3 extends over 15 amino acids. The V end was cut by 3 bases, the J end by 0 bases, with 14 bases between. The germline CDR1 and CDR2 sequences are SQVTM and ANQGSEA. The CDR3 is CSVEGGDTDQETQYF. The CDR3 coding sequence is TGCAGCGTTGAGGGGGGGGACACCGACCAAGAGACCCAGTACTTC. The variable domain in full, completed from reference TRBV29-1 and TRBJ2-5, reads SAVISQKPSRDICQRGTSLTIQCQVDSQVTMMFWYRQQPGQSLTLIATANQGSEATYESGFVIDKFPISRPNLTFSTLTVSNMSPEDSSIYLCSVEGGDTDQETQYFGPGTRLLVL.

In this sample, this clonotype turned up a few times. The chain carries TRBV6-4 and TRBJ2-2; TRBD1 is a possible D gene (6 bases). V shed 7 bases and J shed 1 base, with 10 bases lying between them. This CDR3 region has 14 residues. The germline gives CDR1 MRHNA, CDR2 SNTAGT. This chain's CDR3 is CASKVQGNTGELFF. CDR3 coding DNA: TGTGCCAGCAAGGTACAGGGGAACACCGGGGAGCTGTTTTTT.

Many counts were recorded for this clonotype. The chain carries TRBV10-3 and TRBJ2-7; possible D gene TRBD1, 6 bases. The CDR3 has 12 residues. V was trimmed by 2 bases and J by 4 bases, leaving 6 bases between them. Germline V gene sequence: CDR1 ENHRY, CDR2 SYGVKD. The CDR3 sequence: CAISEQGYEQYV. CDR3 in DNA: TGTGCCATCAGTGAGCAGGGGTACGAGCAGTACGTC.

The gene calls are TRBV6-5 and TRBJ2-3, with D possibly being TRBD1 (5 bases). The CDR3 totals 14 residues. V gave up 2 bases and J gave up 4 bases, with 10 bases separating them. From germline, CDR1 is MNHEY and CDR2 SVGAGI. The CDR3 nucleotides read TGTGCCAGCAGTTACAGGGGATTGGCAGATACGCAGTATTTT. The encoded protein is CASSYRGLADTQYF.

This chain links TRBV20-1 with TRBJ1-1, with D possibly matching TRBD1 (5 bases). Germline CDR1 and CDR2: DFQATT and SNEGSKA (reference sequence). The CDR3 covers 11 residues. Trimming took off 5 bases at V and 7 bases at J, with 11 bases between the two ends. As DNA, the CDR3 is TGCAGTGCTTTCAGACAGCGTGAAGCTTTCTTT. This codes for CSAFRQREAFF.

The V gene is TRBV12-3 or TRBV12-4, the J gene TRBJ2-5, with a tentative D call TRBD2 (5 bases). Trimming left V 3 bases short and J 0 bases short, with 8 bases between. The CDR3 is 14 residues long. The CDR3 DNA follows: TGTGCCAGCAGTTTTAACGGGAACCAAGAGACCCAGTACTTC. It is translated as CASSFNGNQETQYF.

This clonotype was observed a few times. This chain links TRBV6-5 with TRBJ2-2, with TRBD1 matching 8 bases. V was clipped by 2 bases and J by 8 bases; unmatched bases: 4. Germline V gene lookup returns CDR1 MNHEY and CDR2 SVGAGI. The CDR3 loop spans 14 amino acids. The CDR3 loop is CASSYPQGGGELFF. CDR3 nucleotides: TGTGCCAGCAGTTACCCACAGGGGGGAGGGGAGCTGTTTTTT.

In its sample, this clonotype was seen many times. The chain combines TRBV7-2 with TRBJ2-3; 8 nucleotides match TRBD2. The J segment lost 0 bases and the V segment lost 5 bases, leaving 1 base of the junction unmatched. The V gene's germline CDR1 is SGHTA and CDR2 FQGNSA. The CDR3 length is 14 residues. The CDR3 reads CASSPGGSTDTQYF. As DNA, the CDR3 is TGTGCCAGCAGCCCGGGGGGGAGCACAGATACGCAGTATTTT.

This clonotype was detected ten times or more. The V and J genes are TRBV12-3 or TRBV12-4 and TRBJ1-2; 11 nucleotides line up with TRBD1. The CDR3 spans 17 residues. The J segment lost 2 bases and the V segment lost 1 base, leaving 6 bases of the junction unmatched. The CDR3 here is CASSLGGTGGWNYGYTF. In DNA, the CDR3 is TGTGCCAGCAGTTTAGGCGGGACAGGGGGATGGAACTATGGCTACACCTTC.

The V and J genes are TRBV10-3 and TRBJ2-1; 15 bases match TRBD2. The CDR3 spans 14 residues. Germline V gene sequence: CDR1 ENHRY, CDR2 SYGVKD. The V segment lost 9 bases and the J segment 4 bases; nucleotides outside the gene matches: 1. CDR3 residues: CAIGTSGGYNEQFF. The CDR3 nucleotides are TGTGCCATTGGGACTAGCGGGGGGTACAATGAGCAGTTCTTC.